A selection of T cell receptor beta chains follows, all from one sample in a study of post-analysis software for immune sequencing data. TCRdb re-analysed the PCR reads in MiXCR, keeping a single row per CDR3 protein. The table lists some 890,000 distinct CDR3 sequences, roughly 50% of them singletons. The sequenced material came from blood. Source of these receptors: a girl aged 5 to 17 with multiple sclerosis. Both conserved end residues are part of each CDR3. The D gene is left open where the match is weak. Rows may omit the clone size; those that give it use once, few, many or a size class.

clone size	V gene	D gene	J gene	CDR3 protein	CDR3 DNA
.	TRBV12-5	.	TRBJ2-3	CASVTDTQYF	TGTGCTAGCGTCACAGATACGCAGTATTTT
.	TRBV20-1	TRBD2	TRBJ2-1	CSASRSSGSFEQFF	TGCAGTGCTAGTAGGTCTAGCGGGAGTTTTGAGCAGTTCTTC
.	TRBV29-1	TRBD1	TRBJ1-5	CSATLRQGSNQPQHF	TGCAGCGCGACACTCCGACAGGGAAGCAATCAGCCCCAGCATTTT
.	TRBV3-1	TRBD1	TRBJ2-5	CASSQDYSGTGRETQYF	TGTGCCAGCAGCCAAGATTACAGCGGGACAGGGCGCGAGACCCAGTACTTC
.	TRBV5-1	.	TRBJ1-2	CASSLEGRINYGYTF	TGCGCCAGCAGCTTAGAAGGCAGGATTAACTATGGCTACACCTTC
.	TRBV15	.	TRBJ1-1	CATNYRVMNTEAFF	TGTGCCACCAACTACAGGGTCATGAACACTGAAGCTTTCTTT
.	TRBV7-3	TRBD2	TRBJ2-1	CASSLIGTSYNEQFF	TGTGCCAGCAGCTTAATAGGGACTAGTTACAATGAGCAGTTCTTC
.	TRBV27	.	TRBJ2-1	CASSREPTNYNEQFF	TGTGCCAGCAGTCGGGAGCCTACTAACTACAATGAGCAGTTCTTC
few	TRBV7-2	TRBD1	TRBJ2-4	CASSPSQGVAKNIQYF	TGTGCCAGCAGCCCATCACAGGGGGTAGCCAAAAACATTCAGTACTTC
few	TRBV5-1	.	TRBJ1-6	CASSFSGGGSPLHF	TGCGCCAGCAGCTTTTCCGGGGGCGGATCACCCCTCCACTTT
.	TRBV29-1	.	TRBJ2-7	CSVEVPGTYEQYF	TGCAGCGTTGAAGTCCCGGGGACCTACGAGCAGTACTTC
.	TRBV27	.	TRBJ2-5	CASSRPGRQTRETQYF	TGTGCCAGCAGCCGGCCGGGACGCCAGACCCGGGAGACCCAGTACTTC
few	TRBV6-4	.	TRBJ2-1	CASRSPGWDEQFF	TGTGCCAGCAGGTCCCCAGGATGGGATGAGCAGTTCTTC
.	TRBV29-1	TRBD2	TRBJ2-7	CSVEVQTSGSTYEQYF	TGCAGCGTTGAAGTCCAGACTAGCGGGAGCACCTACGAGCAGTACTTC
.	TRBV4-2	TRBD2	TRBJ2-3	CASSLTPGGLADTQYF	TGTGCCAGCAGCCTCACCCCGGGGGGACTAGCAGATACGCAGTATTTT
.	TRBV29-1	.	TRBJ2-3	CSVEETPADTQYF	TGCAGCGTTGAGGAAACCCCGGCAGATACGCAGTATTTT
.	TRBV5-1	.	TRBJ2-7	CASSETGPYEQYF	TGCGCCAGCAGCGAAACAGGCCCCTACGAGCAGTACTTC
few	TRBV4-1	TRBD1	TRBJ2-7	CASSETGPTYEQYF	TGCGCCAGCAGCGAGACAGGGCCCACCTACGAGCAGTACTTC
.	TRBV5-1	.	TRBJ2-3	CASSLWGGPSTDTQYF	TGCGCCAGCAGCCTTTGGGGGGGGCCAAGCACAGATACGCAGTATTTT
.	TRBV20-1	TRBD2	TRBJ2-3	CSARDGRAPGDTQYF	TGCAGTGCTAGAGATGGGAGGGCCCCAGGGGATACGCAGTATTTT
.	TRBV12-3/TRBV12-4	.	TRBJ1-2	CASSRDGDLYGYTF	TGTGCCAGCAGTCGAGACGGGGACCTTTATGGCTACACCTTC
.	TRBV6-1	TRBD1	TRBJ2-5	CASSFGQGRAETQYF	TGTGCCAGCAGTTTCGGACAGGGGAGAGCGGAGACCCAGTACTTC
.	TRBV15	TRBD2	TRBJ2-3	CATRPASGGLPRTDTQYF	TGTGCCACCCGCCCGGCTAGCGGGGGCCTCCCCCGCACAGATACGCAGTATTTT
.	TRBV6-5	TRBD1	TRBJ2-1	CASSYRTGSTLTSSYNEQFF	TGTGCCAGCAGTTACCGGACAGGGTCAACCTTGACAAGCTCCTACAATGAGCAGTTCTTC
once	TRBV6-6	.	TRBJ2-3	CASSYSRMSDTQYF	TGTGCCAGCAGTTACTCGAGGATGTCAGATACGCAGTATTTT
.	TRBV7-2	.	TRBJ2-5	CASSPRPSYGQYF	TGTGCCAGCAGCCCCCGCCCTTCGTACGGGCAGTACTTC
.	TRBV5-6	.	TRBJ2-7	CASSLGGILNEQYF	TGTGCCAGCAGCTTGGGGGGAATTTTGAACGAGCAGTACTTC